The rows below give T cell receptor beta chains drawn from one sample of a study of T cells after yellow fever vaccination. TCRdb re-analysed the 5' RACE reads in MiXCR, keeping a single row per CDR3 protein. This sample has about 580,000 distinct CDR3 sequences; 17% occur once, and the top ten carry roughly 17%. This material consisted of PBMCs, taken around 5 days after the first yellow fever vaccination. These receptors were taken from a man aged 18 to 29 who received the YFV17D yellow fever vaccine. Both conserved end residues are part of each CDR3. A D gene is named only where the DNA matches it firmly. Not every row has a clone size; where given, it reads once, few, many or a size class.

cdr3_nt cdr3_aa d_call v_call clone_size cdr3_length j_call
TGTGCCAGCTCACCTAATACAGAGTCCTACGAGCAGTACTTC CASSPNTESYEQYF - TRBV18 few 14 TRBJ2-7
TGTGCCAGCAATTCTGACGGGGTTCAATCACCCCTCCACTTT CASNSDGVQSPLHF - TRBV7-2 few 14 TRBJ1-6
TGTGCCTGGAGTACCCTTGGGACTAGCAATCAGCCCCAGCATTTT CAWSTLGTSNQPQHF - TRBV30 - 15 TRBJ1-5
TGCAGTGCTAAAGAGGGAACCGGCACAGATACGCAGTATTTT CSAKEGTGTDTQYF - TRBV20-1 - 14 TRBJ2-3
TGTGCCAGCAGCGATACAGGGGGCTGGCAGCCCCAGCATTTT CASSDTGGWQPQHF TRBD1 TRBV12-3/TRBV12-4 few 14 TRBJ1-5
TGCGCCAGTATTTCGGGGGGCCCAATTCCAGTGCAGTATTTT CASISGGPIPVQYF - TRBV5-1 - 14 TRBJ2-3
TGTGCCAGCAGTACGAGATATAGCAATCAGCCCCAGCATTTT CASSTRYSNQPQHF - TRBV12-3/TRBV12-4 few 14 TRBJ1-5
TGTGCCAGCAGCTTGTCAGACGGGGAGCAGTTCTTC CASSLSDGEQFF - TRBV5-8 few 12 TRBJ2-1
TGCGCCAGCAGCTCTGGGACAGACAATGAGCAGTTCTTC CASSSGTDNEQFF TRBD1 TRBV5-1 - 13 TRBJ2-1
TGCGCCAGCAGCCTCGGGACGATGCAAGAGACCCAGTACTTC CASSLGTMQETQYF - TRBV5-1 - 14 TRBJ2-5
TGTGCCAGCAGCCCCCGGATAGTCTCCTACGAGCAGTACTTC CASSPRIVSYEQYF - TRBV7-6 once 14 TRBJ2-7
TGTGCCAGCAGCTACCGACAGGCCTCTGGGGCCAACGTCCTGACTTTC CASSYRQASGANVLTF - TRBV13 - 16 TRBJ2-6
TGTGCCAGCAGTTACGGGGGCAGTTCGCAGTATTTT CASSYGGSSQYF - TRBV6-6 - 12 TRBJ2-3
TGTGCCAGCAGCCAAGAAGGTCAGCGGGGGATAGATACGCAGTATTTT CASSQEGQRGIDTQYF TRBD2 TRBV4-2 - 16 TRBJ2-3
TGCGCCAGCAGCCAAGATCGTTACGGAAACACCATATATTTT CASSQDRYGNTIYF - TRBV4-1 - 14 TRBJ1-3
TGTGCCAGCAGACCATCATGGACTTGGGAACAAGAGACCCAGTACTTC CASRPSWTWEQETQYF - TRBV21-1 - 16 TRBJ2-5
TGTGCCAGCAGTATGGACGGGAGGGGAAACACCATATATTTT CASSMDGRGNTIYF - TRBV6-1 - 14 TRBJ1-3
TGTGCCAGCAGTGTCGAAAGCTATGGCTACACCTTC CASSVESYGYTF - TRBV25-1 few 12 TRBJ1-2
TGTGCCAGCAGCTTAGAGCCGGGCACTGGGGCCAACGTCCTGACTTTC CASSLEPGTGANVLTF - TRBV7-6 few 16 TRBJ2-6
TGTGCCAGCAGCTTAGGGAGGACGGGCAATGAGCAGTTCTTC CASSLGRTGNEQFF - TRBV7-8 - 14 TRBJ2-1
TGTGCCAGCAGCTTATCGGGGCTGGGGCGGGGCGCGAACACCGGGGAGCTGTTTTTT CASSLSGLGRGANTGELFF - TRBV7-3 few 19 TRBJ2-2
TGTGCCAGCAGCGCAGGGGTTAGCGGCTACGAGCAGTACTTC CASSAGVSGYEQYF - TRBV9 - 14 TRBJ2-7
TGTGCCAGCAGATTCGCATACAATGAGCAGTTCTTC CASRFAYNEQFF - TRBV7-9 - 12 TRBJ2-1